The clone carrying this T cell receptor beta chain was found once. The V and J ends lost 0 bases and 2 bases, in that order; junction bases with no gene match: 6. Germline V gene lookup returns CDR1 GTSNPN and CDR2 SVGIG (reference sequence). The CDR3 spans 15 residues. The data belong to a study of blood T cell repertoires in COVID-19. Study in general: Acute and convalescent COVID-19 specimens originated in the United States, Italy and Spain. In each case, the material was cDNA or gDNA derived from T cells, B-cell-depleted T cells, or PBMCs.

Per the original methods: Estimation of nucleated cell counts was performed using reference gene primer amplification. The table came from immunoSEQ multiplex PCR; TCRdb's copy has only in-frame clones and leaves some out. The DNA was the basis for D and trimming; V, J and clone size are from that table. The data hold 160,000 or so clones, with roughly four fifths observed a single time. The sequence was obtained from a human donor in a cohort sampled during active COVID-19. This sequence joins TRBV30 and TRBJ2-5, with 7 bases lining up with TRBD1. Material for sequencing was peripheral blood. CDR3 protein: CAWSVQGRGQETQYF. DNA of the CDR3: TGTGCCTGGAGTGTACAAGGCAGGGGGCAAGAGACCCAGTACTTC.